The clone carrying this T cell receptor beta chain came up many times. Its matching antigen is unknown. This sample stems from a study of T cells in Graves' hyperthyroidism and ophthalmopathy. Study outcomes and limitations: Before onset, ophthalmopathy was predicted by the model a median approximately 6.5 months earlier.

The CDR3 sequence is 14 residues long. The V gene's germline CDR1 is SGHTA and CDR2 FQGNSA. Unmatched junction bases numbered 6, after V lost 4 bases and J lost 6 bases. RNA transcripts were the template for amplifying TCR beta CDR3 regions. The HTBI set primed first-round TCR CDR3 RT-PCR. TCRdb reanalysed the multiplex PCR reads using MiXCR and keeps one entry per CDR3 protein. The sample has about 250,000 distinct CDR3 sequences; around 15% are singletons. PBMCs were collected from a roughly 9.7 ml volume of fresh peripheral blood. The origin of this receptor is a woman in her forties or fifties with Graves' hyperthyroidism that later progressed to Graves' ophthalmopathy. Sequencing was carried out using blood. The gene calls are TRBV7-2 and TRBJ2-3; 8 positions agree with TRBD1. For the CDR3, the DNA is TGTGCCAGCAGCTCCCTAACAGGGGGGGATACGCAGTATTTT. Amino acids: CASSSLTGGDTQYF.